This T cell receptor (beta chain) is from a study of T-cell memory formation after mild COVID-19. Via MiXCR, TCRdb re-called the 5' RACE reads, giving one row per CDR3 protein. This sample has fewer than 600,000 distinct CDR3 sequences, with about 20% found just once. Trimming cost V 6 bases and J 2 bases, with 16 bases left between them. The CDR3 runs to 15 residues. Looked up from germline, CDR1 is MNHNS and CDR2 is SASEGT. Sequencing was carried out using PBMCs or a T cell subset sorted from them (not recorded which). This TCR was recovered from an adult woman who had mild COVID-19 (a few samples of this study predate the infection). Cell type and time point are not known. The chain uses TRBV6-1 and TRBJ1-1; possible D gene TRBD1, 6 bases. The CDR3 DNA reads as TGTGCCAGCAGAGCATCGGGACAATACAACACTGAAGCTTTCTTT. Translation gives CASRASGQYNTEAFF.